This entry describes one T cell receptor beta chain. Its antigen is unknown. CD45RO-negative cells were positively selected for CCR7, leaving out terminally differentiated effector memory CD45RA+ cells. Participating donors were healthy, HIV-negative adults free of recent acute infections or vaccinations. This specimen comes from a study of shared clonotypes between healthy human individuals. Study-wide results and limits: On the whole, naive subsets had larger estimated richness than memory subsets had.

CDR3 size: 14 residues. Germline assignment: CDR1 WSHSY and CDR2 SAAADI. V was trimmed by 2 bases and J by 2 bases, leaving 8 bases between them. Here immunoSEQ multiplex PCR was the method, and the copy in TCRdb shows in-frame clones only, minus some. The sample records about 580,000 clones, 95% to 98% being singletons. This chain uses TRBV10-2 with TRBJ2-3, with D unclear. Sequenced: naive CD8+ T cells sorted from blood. This sequence was found in a young man in good health. CDR3 nucleotide sequence: TGCGCCAGCAGTGAGGGTGATCCCACAGATACGCAGTATTTT. Its translation: CASSEGDPTDTQYF.